The 27 T cell receptor beta chains listed next were all sequenced from one sample in a study of graft-versus-host responses after intestinal transplantation. Their specific antigens are unknown. Sequencing used immunoSEQ multiplex PCR; TCRdb keeps in-frame clones, though not all of them. The sample comprises more than 90,000 clones, about 93% of which are singletons, and approximately 0.5% rests with the top ten. The specimen was unstimulated CD8+ T cells sorted from spleen or lymph node cells, collected before intestinal transplant. The receptor set was obtained from a human donor who received an intestinal transplant.

The J gene is TRBJ2-5, the V gene TRBV5-6; D remains unclear. In germline, CDR1 is SGHDT, CDR2 YYEEEE. The CDR3 totals 14 residues. The V gene lost 2 bases and the J gene lost 2 bases, with 10 bases spanning the gap. DNA of the CDR3: TGTGCCAGCAGCTTTTTGCGTTTTCAAGAGACCCAGTACTTC. It is translated as CASSFLRFQETQYF.

A word on this clone: An end of the junction differs from the germline gene, which may be a read error. The genes are TRBV27 and TRBJ2-7; TRBD1 is a possible D gene (5 bases). In germline, CDR1 is MNHEY, CDR2 SMNVEV (reference sequence). CDR3 length equals 15 residues. The CDR3 is CASSSLLGAHYGQYF. The DNA of the CDR3 is TGTGCCAGCAGTTCCTTACTTGGGGCCCACTACGGGCAGTACTTC.

The gene calls are TRBV6-4 and TRBJ2-1; TRBD2 aligns across 7 bases. CDR3 size: 17 residues. Trimming took 4 bases from V and 4 from J; bases not matched to a gene: 13. CDR1 is MRHNA, CDR2 SNTAGT, per germline. The CDR3 spells CASSAVLEASGYNEQFF. CDR3 sequence (DNA): TGTGCCAGCAGTGCCGTTCTGGAGGCTAGCGGTTACAATGAGCAGTTCTTC.

The rearrangement joins TRBV6-1 to TRBJ2-1; TRBD1 is a possible D gene (5 bases). The germline gives CDR1 MNHNS, CDR2 SASEGT. The CDR3 contains 13 residues. V dropped 4 bases and J dropped 10 bases, with 14 bases sitting between them. The CDR3 here is CASSAPPRTEQFF. The CDR3 DNA follows: TGTGCCAGCAGTGCACCCCCTCGGACAGAGCAGTTCTTC.

The gene calls are TRBV30 and TRBJ1-1; unclear D gene. This CDR3 contains 14 residues. V was cut by 2 bases and J by 3 bases, with 13 bases left in between. The germline CDR1 and CDR2 sequences are GTSNPN and SVGIG (reference sequence). This CDR3 is CAWSNRGEDTEAFF. CDR3 nucleotide sequence: TGTGCCTGGAGTAACCGTGGCGAGGACACTGAAGCTTTCTTT.

This chain connects TRBV5-1 to TRBJ2-7; 11 bases map to TRBD2. The CDR3 covers 14 residues. CDR1 is SGHRS, CDR2 YFSETQ, per germline. With 1 base clipped from V and 6 bases from J, the junction kept 3 bases outside the gene matches. The CDR3 spells CASSLSSGGAEQYF. The CDR3 region has the DNA TGCGCCAGCAGCTTGAGTAGCGGGGGGGCCGAGCAGTACTTC.

This clone was seen only a few times. The chain has TRBV6-5 and TRBJ2-1; 10 nucleotides align to TRBD2. Germline values: CDR1 MNHEY, CDR2 SVGAGI. After removal of 5 bases from V and 7 bases from J, the junction contained 5 bases not matched to a gene. CDR3 length equals 14 residues. The CDR3: CASSLAGDGNEQFF. CDR3 nucleotides: TGTGCCAGCAGTCTAGCGGGAGACGGGAATGAGCAGTTCTTC.

V and J are TRBV4-1 and TRBJ2-7; D unresolved. Germline CDR1 is MGHRA and CDR2 is YSYEKL. The CDR3 covers 17 residues. The ends were cut back, 4 bases at V and 2 bases at J, with 21 bases in the middle. This CDR3 is CASSPRDVTSDPYEQYF. CDR3 DNA sequence: TGCGCCAGCAGCCCCCGAGATGTGACTTCAGACCCCTACGAGCAGTACTTC.

V and J are TRBV10-1 and TRBJ2-3; weak D call: TRBD2 (5 bases). This CDR3 has 12 amino acids. The germline CDR1 and CDR2 sequences are WNHNN and SYGVQD (reference sequence). Trimming left V 6 bases short and J 4 bases short, with 8 bases between. DNA for the CDR3: TGCGCCAGCAGCCTCGGGGCAGATACGCAGTATTTT. It encodes CASSLGADTQYF.

CDR3 coding DNA: TGTGCCAGCAGCTTCGGAGGGTTCGGACAGCCCCAGCATTTT. Translating gives CASSFGGFGQPQHF. The rearrangement uses TRBV5-8 and TRBJ1-5; D gene ambiguous. Germline values: CDR1 SGHTS, CDR2 YDEGEE. This CDR3 region has 14 residues. V dropped 2 bases and J dropped 7 bases, with 13 bases sitting between them.

This clone has just a few counts. This sequence joins TRBV27 and TRBJ2-7; TRBD2 matches 10 bases. V lost 8 bases to trimming and J lost 2 bases; unmatched junction nucleotides: 9. The germline gives CDR1 MNHEY, CDR2 SMNVEV (reference sequence). CDR3 length: 15 residues. In nucleotides, the CDR3 is TGTGCCAGCGCACCCGGGACTAGCGTCACCTACGAGCAGTACTTC. Protein product: CASAPGTSVTYEQYF.

The chain is built from TRBV9 and TRBJ1-2, with D unresolved. Trimming removed 0 bases at V and 0 bases at J, with 9 bases between. The CDR3 is 15 amino acids. Germline CDR1 is SGDLS and CDR2 is YYNGEE. The DNA of the CDR3 is TGTGCCAGCAGCGTAGTTGCCCAGGCTAACTATGGCTACACCTTC. It specifies CASSVVAQANYGYTF.

The rearrangement uses TRBV30 and TRBJ2-7; 12 bases match TRBD1. CDR3 length equals 15 residues. Germline loops: CDR1 GTSNPN, CDR2 SVGIG (reference sequence). With 3 bases clipped from V and 5 bases from J, the junction kept 8 bases outside the gene matches. In nucleotides, the CDR3 is TGTGCCTGGAGGTCCCCGGGACAGGGGGCCCACGAGCAGTACTTC. It translates to CAWRSPGQGAHEQYF.

This chain connects TRBV18 to TRBJ2-1, with D perhaps TRBD2 (6 bases). The CDR3 is made up of 15 amino acids. Between the trimmed V and J ends, which lost 0 bases and 6 bases, there was a span of 12 bases. Germline-derived CDR1 and CDR2 are KGHSH and LQKENI. The CDR3 DNA sequence: TGTGCCAGCTCACCACCGCTTGGGACTCTCAATGAGCAGTTCTTC. Its translation: CASSPPLGTLNEQFF. Filled out from reference TRBV18 and TRBJ2-1, the complete variable domain reads NAGVMQNPRHLVRRRGQEARLRCSPMKGHSHVYWYRQLPEEGLKFMVYLQKENIIDESGMPKERFSAEFPKEGPSILRIQQVVRGDSAAYFCASSPPLGTLNEQFFGPGTRLTVL.

The chain is built from TRBV4-1 and TRBJ1-1, with D unresolved. This CDR3 contains 15 residues. Per germline, CDR1 MGHRA and CDR2 YSYEKL. The V end was cut by 0 bases, the J end by 7 bases, with 15 bases between. CDR3 region: CASSQEGGWESEAFF. The CDR3 nucleotides are TGCGCCAGCAGCCAAGAGGGTGGGTGGGAGAGTGAAGCTTTCTTT.

The V and J genes are TRBV25-1 and TRBJ1-6, with TRBD1 as a possible D gene (6 bases). Per germline, CDR1 MGHDK and CDR2 SYGVNS. Trimming took off 3 bases at V and 9 bases at J, with 9 bases between the two ends. The length of the CDR3 is 13 residues. CDR3 sequence reads: CASSDRGRSPLHF. The DNA of the CDR3 is TGTGCCAGCAGTGACAGGGGACGTTCACCCCTCCACTTT.

The rearrangement links TRBV7-2 to TRBJ2-1, with D possibly TRBD2 on 5 matching bases. The germline CDR1 and CDR2 sequences are SGHTA and FQGNSA. The CDR3 is 12 amino acids. V was clipped by 4 bases and J by 8 bases, with 9 bases between them. As DNA, the CDR3 is TGTGCCAGCAGCTCAGTGGACTATGAGCAGTTCTTC. Translated, it gives CASSSVDYEQFF.

This clone was detected once. The V gene is TRBV6-1, the J gene TRBJ2-7; D not resolved. The CDR3 consists of 14 residues. CDR1 is MNHNS and CDR2 is SASEGT in the germline V gene. Trimming cost V 2 bases and J 0 bases, with 8 bases left between them. CDR3 amino acids: CASSEIVSSYEQYF. CDR3 nucleotide sequence: TGTGCCAGCAGTGAAATAGTGAGCTCCTACGAGCAGTACTTC.

This chain connects TRBV27 to TRBJ2-2; perhaps TRBD1 as D (5 bases). V was pared by 5 bases and J by 1 base, with 8 bases between. CDR1 and CDR2 (germline): MNHEY, SMNVEV (reference sequence). This CDR3 contains 14 residues. This chain's CDR3 is CASSPTENTGELFF. The CDR3 nucleotides are TGTGCCAGCAGTCCGACAGAGAACACCGGGGAGCTGTTTTTT.

This rearrangement joins TRBV7-9 to TRBJ2-7, with a tentative D call TRBD1 (5 bases). The V gene's germline CDR1 is SEHNR and CDR2 FQNEAQ (reference sequence). V lost 3 bases and J lost 3, with 18 bases in between. The CDR3 sequence is 16 residues long. For the CDR3, the DNA is TGTGCCAGCAGCTTGGCAGGGCTGGGGTTTAACTACGAGCAGTACTTC. It specifies CASSLAGLGFNYEQYF. Complete variable domain (other parts from reference TRBV7-9 and TRBJ2-7): DTGVSQNPRHKITKRGQNVTFRCDPISEHNRLYWYRQTLGQGPEFLTYFQNEAQLEKSRLLSDRFSAERPKGSFSTLEIQRTEQGDSAMYLCASSLAGLGFNYEQYFGPGTRLTVT.

The genes are TRBV5-1 and TRBJ2-7; D not resolved. The germline gives CDR1 SGHRS, CDR2 YFSETQ. The CDR3 is 16 residues long. V was shortened by 0 bases and J by 0 bases, with 13 bases between the two germline ends. The CDR3 is CASSLDSRQSSYEQYF. The CDR3 DNA is TGCGCCAGCAGCTTGGATTCGCGGCAAAGCTCCTACGAGCAGTACTTC. Full variable domain (missing parts from reference TRBV5-1 and TRBJ2-7): KAGVTQTPRYLIKTRGQQVTLSCSPISGHRSVSWYQQTPGQGLQFLFEYFSETQRNKGNFPGRFSGRQFSNSRSEMNVSTLELGDSALYLCASSLDSRQSSYEQYFGPGTRLTVT.

The chain employs TRBV10-3 and TRBJ2-1; 11 positions match TRBD2. Germline V CDR1 and CDR2: ENHRY, SYGVKD. This CDR3 is 14 amino acids long. Losses at the gene ends were 3 bases for V and 10 bases for J; bases not matched to a gene: 5. CDR3 bases: TGTGCCATCAGTGAAGTAGCGGGGGGGCACGAGCAGTTCTTC. Encoded protein: CAISEVAGGHEQFF.

This clone is a singleton in its sample. The genes are TRBV30 and TRBJ2-1; D is uncertain. This CDR3 has 13 residues. Deletions cut 4 bases from V and 5 bases from J, with 12 bases between. Germline-derived CDR1 and CDR2 are GTSNPN and SVGIG (reference sequence). This CDR3 reads CAWNPSADNEQFF. CDR3 coding DNA: TGTGCCTGGAACCCGTCGGCGGACAATGAGCAGTTCTTC.

This chain uses TRBV5-6 with TRBJ2-1; tentative D call: TRBD2 (5 bases). This CDR3 is 15 amino acids long. Germline CDR1 is SGHDT and CDR2 is YYEEEE. Trimming took off 6 bases at V and 5 bases at J, with 18 bases between the two ends. This CDR3 reads CASNTGSGRDNEQFF. CDR3 coding DNA: TGTGCCAGCAACACGGGGTCTGGGCGCGACAATGAGCAGTTCTTC.

This clone was detected a few times. V is TRBV18 and J is TRBJ1-1, with no clear D. This CDR3 region has 12 residues. Germline V gives CDR1 KGHSH, CDR2 LQKENI. The V gene lost 6 bases and the J gene lost 5 bases, with 10 bases spanning the gap. The CDR3 here is CASSSTGTEAFF. The DNA for the CDR3 is TGTGCCAGCTCGTCCACGGGGACTGAAGCTTTCTTT.

CDR3 residues: CASSFLGGPSYNEQFF. In DNA, the CDR3 is TGTGCCAGCAGTTTCCTTGGGGGCCCCTCCTACAATGAGCAGTTCTTC. V is TRBV27 and J is TRBJ2-1; tentatively, D is TRBD1 (6 bases). CDR3 length equals 16 residues. CDR1 MNHEY and CDR2 SMNVEV come from the germline V gene (reference sequence). Trimming stripped 3 bases from V and 0 bases from J, with 12 bases between.

The CDR3 DNA follows: TGCGCCAGCAGCCAGACAGGGGACTACTACGAGCAGTACTTC. Its translation: CASSQTGDYYEQYF. The J gene is TRBJ2-7, the V gene TRBV4-1; D possibly corresponds to TRBD1 (8 bases). The CDR3 is 14 residues long. Germline loops: CDR1 MGHRA, CDR2 YSYEKL. Trimming removed 3 bases at V and 3 bases at J, with 12 bases between.